Shown below are 14 T cell receptor beta chains from a single sample sequenced in a study of OX40 agonist ivuxolimab in advanced cancers. Assay: immunoSEQ multiplex PCR; the TCRdb copy retains only in-frame clones and omits some. This table holds about 44,000 clones, less than 90% found once. Material: CD4+ or CD8+ T cells sorted from blood, obtained in a trial of the OX40 agonist ivuxolimab. The receptors originated from an adult with an advanced solid tumor such as melanoma, head and neck, liver or kidney cancer.

This clone was observed a few times. J is TRBJ1-2 and V is TRBV7-9, with D hard to call. The CDR3 totals 15 residues. With 5 bases removed from V and 1 base from J, the gap between germline ends came to 14 bases. Germline CDR1 SEHNR, CDR2 FQNEAQ (reference sequence). CDR3: CASSPPRGFNYGYTF. CDR3 DNA sequence: TGTGCCAGCAGCCCCCCTAGAGGATTTAACTATGGCTACACCTTC.

This clone was observed a few times. The CDR3 DNA reads as TGTGCCAGCAGTACAGGGGGCGCAAATTTCAATGAGCAGTTCTTC. Its translation is CASSTGGANFNEQFF. The chain employs TRBV2 and TRBJ2-1; 9 bases line up with TRBD1. Germline CDR1 is SNHLY and CDR2 is FYNNEI. CDR3 length: 15 amino acids. J was trimmed by 6 bases and V by 5 bases; bases with no gene match: 8.

The chain joins TRBV5-1 to TRBJ2-3; D unclear. CDR1 is SGHRS and CDR2 is YFSETQ in the germline V gene. This CDR3 comprises 14 residues. V was trimmed by 1 base and J by 2 bases, leaving 8 bases between them. CDR3 sequence (DNA): TGCGCCAGCAGCTTGCACAGTTCCACAGATACGCAGTATTTT. It codes for CASSLHSSTDTQYF.

V usage is TRBV6-5 and J usage is TRBJ2-1; 10 positions match TRBD1. With 0 bases clipped from V and 4 bases from J, the junction kept 3 bases outside the gene matches. This CDR3 has 16 amino acids. CDR1 and CDR2 (germline): MNHEY, SVGAGI. The CDR3: CASSYSTGQGYNEQFF. In DNA, the CDR3 is TGTGCCAGCAGTTACTCTACGGGACAGGGGTACAATGAGCAGTTCTTC.

The rearrangement links TRBV7-9 to TRBJ2-6; D gene unclear. V lost 3 bases, J lost 0 bases, and 9 bases lay in between. Germline CDR1 is SEHNR and CDR2 is FQNEAQ (reference sequence). This CDR3 spans 16 amino acids. CDR3 nucleotides: TGTGCCAGCAGCTTCCTGGTGGCCTCTGGGGCCAACGTCCTGACTTTC. It specifies CASSFLVASGANVLTF. Together with reference TRBV7-9 and TRBJ2-6, the CDR3 gives the full variable domain: DTGVSQNPRHKITKRGQNVTFRCDPISEHNRLYWYRQTLGQGPEFLTYFQNEAQLEKSRLLSDRFSAERPKGSFSTLEIQRTEQGDSAMYLCASSFLVASGANVLTFGAGSRLTVL.

This clone has more than one count but fewer than ten. The chain joins TRBV7-9 to TRBJ2-7; D gene unclear. Trimming shortened V by 5 bases and J by 5 bases, and 13 bases separated the two germline ends. Germline V gives CDR1 SEHNR, CDR2 FQNEAQ (reference sequence). This CDR3 contains 13 residues. CDR3 nucleotides: TGTGCCAGCAGCCCGGACGGTATCAACGAGCAGTACTTC. Translating gives CASSPDGINEQYF.

The J gene is TRBJ2-3, the V gene TRBV7-2, with D possibly TRBD1 on 5 matching bases. The CDR3 is made up of 16 amino acids. Trimming took off 3 bases at V and 0 bases at J, with 13 bases between the two ends. Germline V CDR1 and CDR2: SGHTA, FQGNSA. The CDR3 bases are TGTGCCAGCAGCTTGGCAGGGCCCTCGAGCACAGATACGCAGTATTTT. It encodes CASSLAGPSSTDTQYF.

V and J are TRBV4-1 and TRBJ2-1; possible D gene TRBD2, 6 bases. CDR3 length: 15 residues. Germline-derived CDR1 and CDR2 are MGHRA and YSYEKL. V lost 0 bases and J lost 7, with 13 bases in between. CDR3 nucleotide sequence: TGCGCCAGCAGCCAAGAACCCGGGAGAACGAATGAGCAGTTCTTC. Protein: CASSQEPGRTNEQFF.

The rearrangement joins TRBV15 to TRBJ2-5, with a possible D match to TRBD2 (7 bases). This CDR3 has 14 amino acids. Germline-derived CDR1 and CDR2 are LNHNV and YYDKDF (reference sequence). V was shortened by 4 bases and J by 5 bases, with 14 bases between the two germline ends. The CDR3 loop is CATSIRGGQETQYF. CDR3 in DNA: TGTGCCACCAGCATTAGGGGGGGCCAGGAGACCCAGTACTTC.

CDR3 coding DNA: TGCGCCAGCAGCCCGGACAGGCCCTATAATTCACCCCTCCACTTT. The encoded protein is CASSPDRPYNSPLHF. This sequence joins TRBV5-1 and TRBJ1-6, with TRBD1 matching over 7 bases. Germline CDR1 is SGHRS and CDR2 is YFSETQ. The J segment lost 2 bases and the V segment lost 4 bases, leaving 3 bases of the junction unmatched. The CDR3 totals 15 residues.

The chain has TRBV15 and TRBJ1-3; perhaps TRBD1 as D (5 bases). Trimming removed 0 bases from V and 0 bases from J, with 12 bases in between. Germline CDR1 and CDR2: LNHNV and YYDKDF (reference sequence). CDR3 length: 17 amino acids. The CDR3 DNA reads as TGTGCCACCAGCAGAGATTTTCCCGGGACCTCTGGAAACACCATATATTTT. Translating gives CATSRDFPGTSGNTIYF.

V gene TRBV5-1 combines with J gene TRBJ2-7; either TRBD1 or TRBD2 may fit D (5 bases each). Deletions cut 2 bases from V and 0 bases from J, with 12 bases between. The CDR3 runs to 15 residues. Germline assignment: CDR1 SGHRS and CDR2 YFSETQ. This chain's CDR3 is CASSFQPGTSYEQYF. The CDR3 nucleotides are TGCGCCAGCAGCTTCCAACCCGGGACCTCCTACGAGCAGTACTTC.

V gene TRBV18 combines with J gene TRBJ1-2; D gene unclear. Trimming cost V 0 bases and J 5 bases, with 10 bases left between them. Looked up from germline, CDR1 is KGHSH and CDR2 is LQKENI. The CDR3 is 14 amino acids. CDR3 region: CASSPPTGDYGYTF. CDR3 coding DNA: TGTGCCAGCTCACCACCGACGGGTGATTATGGCTACACCTTC. Looking up the rest from reference TRBV18 and TRBJ1-2 gives the full variable domain: NAGVMQNPRHLVRRRGQEARLRCSPMKGHSHVYWYRQLPEEGLKFMVYLQKENIIDESGMPKERFSAEFPKEGPSILRIQQVVRGDSAAYFCASSPPTGDYGYTFGSGTRLTVV.

This chain joins TRBV11-3 and TRBJ1-5; 7 nucleotides agree with TRBD1. Germline CDR1 reads SGHNT; CDR2 reads YENEEA. This CDR3 is built from 15 residues. The J segment lost 0 bases and the V segment lost 5 bases, leaving 4 bases of the junction unmatched. This chain's CDR3 is CASSPGTVSNQPQHF. CDR3 coding DNA: TGTGCCAGCAGCCCGGGGACAGTTAGCAATCAGCCCCAGCATTTT.